This paragraph covers one T cell receptor beta chain sequence. There is no known antigen for this receptor. From each donor, a roughly 2.7 ml peripheral blood sample was collected into PAXgene tubes and kept at -80 degrees C. Total RNA was isolated from whole blood with the PAXgene blood miRNA kit on an automated QIAcube, without T cell sorting. Peripheral blood from monozygotic twin pairs concordant or discordant for inflammatory bowel disease was subjected to deep TCRalpha and TCRbeta repertoire profiling with unique molecular barcoding. Smoking habits were recorded for all twin pairs, and each individual was classified as a current, former or never smoker. This entry is derived from a study of monozygotic twins with inflammatory bowel disease (dated by TCRdb to about 2019). Notes on the research overall: In total, 28 monozygotic twin pairs made up the full study: 19 Danish pairs, all IBD-discordant, plus nine German pairs, of which four were IBD-concordant and five were IBD-discordant. Within discordant pairs, disease-associated traits were sought mainly by comparing IBD patients with their genetically identical healthy co-twins. Each individual had, on average, about 151 000 unique TCRalpha sequences and 181 000 unique TCRbeta sequences available for analysis.

Libraries were constructed by 5' RACE. The input for every TCR library was 3,500 to 4,500 ng of total RNA. cDNA was synthesized with SMARTScribe reverse transcriptase in eight separate reactions per sample. During cDNA synthesis, template switching was used to introduce unique molecular identifiers that contained a 6-nucleotide sample barcode. TCRalpha and TCRbeta cDNA was amplified in two nested PCRs of roughly 16 and 10 cycles, and bead purification was carried out after each PCR. Before amplification, the cDNA was treated with uracil DNA-glycosylase and purified using the QIAquick PCR purification kit. The second PCR added Illumina TruSeq-compatible adapters along with sample-specific barcodes. TapeStation and Qubit were used to check library quality and concentration, and 5 to 6.5 ng of each library went into the pool. Sequencing of the pooled libraries was done on an Illumina HiSeq2500 single-index Rapid Run using custom sequencing primers and 2 x 100 bp reads. The published analysis was carried out like this. PCR and sequencing errors were corrected by UMI-based consensus assembly using MiGEC version 1.2.6. V(D)J alignment, clonotype assembly and CDR3 extraction were performed with MiXCR version 2.1.1. To normalise gene usage, clonotype sharing and MAIT/NKT TCR abundance, the analysis used the top 1000, 10 000 and 20 000 clonotypes per sample. After downsampling to 27 000 UMIs, diversity was calculated as the inverse Simpson index using the vegan R package. Paired Mann-Whitney U tests were applied to discordant twin pairs, and Benjamini-Hochberg correction was used for multiple testing. TCRdb reprocessed the reads and assigns one entry to each CDR3 protein sequence, leaving out DNA. TCRdb, not the authors, supplied the V and J calls. The sample's table covers 300,000 to 400,000 distinct CDR3 sequences. The ten largest clones take up 2% to 2.5% of the sample.

General findings and caveats noted by the study authors: Background noise and inter-individual variability may have been introduced into the repertoires by the differing immunosuppressive treatments among patients. No difference in repertoire similarity was observed between concordant and discordant twins, possibly owing to limited statistical power. The analysis was unable to tell apart different T cell subtypes. IBD patients had lower TCRbeta repertoire diversity, measured by the inverse Simpson index, than their healthy co-twins. Fewer clonotypes were shared with other individuals by IBD patients than by healthy twins, most markedly in patients showing signs of disease activity. No single strong signal or clonotype linked to IBD turned up in the results, so the idea that one exists was not supported.

The CDR3 covers 14 residues, taking in both the cysteine and the phenylalanine. Only the protein is on record. This TCR was sampled from a human donor with ulcerative colitis or Crohn's disease, or a healthy co-twin of an affected twin (not recorded which). The chain uses TRBV12-3 or TRBV12-4 and TRBJ2-7; TCRdb calls TRBD1, which cannot be checked without DNA. Specimen: blood. The CDR3: CASRSGQGTYEQYF.